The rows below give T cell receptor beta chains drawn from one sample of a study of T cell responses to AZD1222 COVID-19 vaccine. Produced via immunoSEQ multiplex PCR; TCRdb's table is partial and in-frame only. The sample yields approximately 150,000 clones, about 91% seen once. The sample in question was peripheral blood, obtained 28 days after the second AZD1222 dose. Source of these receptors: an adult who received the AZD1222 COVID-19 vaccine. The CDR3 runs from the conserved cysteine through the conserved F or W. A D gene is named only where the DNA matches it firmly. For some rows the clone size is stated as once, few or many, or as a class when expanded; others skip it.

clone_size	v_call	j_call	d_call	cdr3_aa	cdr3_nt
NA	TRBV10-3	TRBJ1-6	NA	CAITVSYNSPLHF	TGTGCCATCACGGTATCCTATAATTCACCCCTCCACTTT
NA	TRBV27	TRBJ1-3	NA	CASSPGGVAGNTIYF	TGTGCCAGCAGCCCCGGAGGGGTCGCCGGAAACACCATATATTTT
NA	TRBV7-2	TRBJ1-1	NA	CASSTNRGGGLAEAFF	TGTGCCAGCAGCACGAACAGAGGGGGGGGTCTCGCTGAAGCTTTCTTT
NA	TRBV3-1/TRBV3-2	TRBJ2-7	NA	CASSPSASQKLKGVEQYF	TGTGCCAGCAGCCCCTCCGCCAGCCAGAAATTGAAGGGGGTTGAGCAGTACTTC
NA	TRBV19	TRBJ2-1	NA	CASSSLGSSYNEQFF	TGTGCCAGTTCTTCACTAGGATCCTCCTACAATGAGCAGTTCTTC
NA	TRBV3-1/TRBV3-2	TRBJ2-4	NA	CASSQGPPGNIQYF	TGTGCCAGCAGCCAAGGGCCCCCCGGAAACATTCAGTACTTC
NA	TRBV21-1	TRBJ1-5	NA	CASSIGTGRDQPQHF	TGTGCCAGCAGCATTGGGACAGGGCGCGATCAGCCCCAGCATTTT
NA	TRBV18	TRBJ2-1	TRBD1	CASSPGTGRGNEQFF	TGTGCCAGCTCACCCGGGACAGGGAGAGGCAATGAGCAGTTCTTC
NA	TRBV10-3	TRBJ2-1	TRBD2	CAISESGSGARSSYNEQFF	TGTGCCATCAGTGAGTCCGGTAGCGGGGCCCGGAGCTCCTACAATGAGCAGTTCTTC
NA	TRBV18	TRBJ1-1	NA	CASSPPGSTEAFF	TGTGCCAGCTCACCACCAGGGAGCACTGAAGCTTTCTTT
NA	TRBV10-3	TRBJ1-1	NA	CAISANYRVAEAFF	TGTGCCATCAGTGCAAACTACAGGGTTGCTGAAGCTTTCTTT
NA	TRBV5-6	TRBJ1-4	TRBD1	CASNIRGTENEKLFF	TGTGCCAGCAACATCAGGGGGACGGAGAATGAAAAACTGTTTTTT
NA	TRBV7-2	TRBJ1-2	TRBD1	CASSNGQGTYGYTF	TGTGCCAGCAGCAATGGACAGGGGACCTATGGCTACACCTTC
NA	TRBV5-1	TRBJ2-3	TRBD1	CASSRGQGFGTDTQYF	TGCGCCAGCAGCAGAGGACAGGGTTTCGGCACAGATACGCAGTATTTT
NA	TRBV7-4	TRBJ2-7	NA	CASSLDPGQGNHYEQYF	TGTGCCAGCAGCTTAGACCCGGGTCAGGGTAACCACTACGAGCAGTACTTC
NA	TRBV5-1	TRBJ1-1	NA	CASSLGVTGLNTEAFF	TGCGCCAGCAGCTTGGGGGTGACAGGTCTGAACACTGAAGCTTTCTTT
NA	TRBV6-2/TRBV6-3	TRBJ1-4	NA	CASSYMFAGKEKLFF	TGTGCCAGCAGTTACATGTTCGCAGGGAAAGAAAAACTGTTTTTT
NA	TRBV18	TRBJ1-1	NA	CASSESGHGVTEAFF	TGTGCCAGCTCAGAATCGGGACACGGGGTCACGGAAGCTTTCTTT
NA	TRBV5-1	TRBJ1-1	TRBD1	CASSPKQGATEAFF	TGCGCCAGCAGCCCCAAACAGGGGGCGACTGAAGCTTTCTTT
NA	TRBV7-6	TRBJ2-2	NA	CASSLDPALAINTGELFF	TGTGCCAGCAGCTTAGACCCGGCGCTAGCGATAAACACCGGGGAGCTGTTTTTT
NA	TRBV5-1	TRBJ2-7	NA	CASSFGQLGDSLYF	TGCGCCAGCAGCTTCGGACAGTTGGGGGACTCCCTCTACTTC
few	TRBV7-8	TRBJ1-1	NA	CASSHRRGGNTEAFF	TGTGCCAGCAGCCACAGGAGGGGCGGGAACACTGAAGCTTTCTTT
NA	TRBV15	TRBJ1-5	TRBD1	CATSDLSGQGYSNQPQHF	TGTGCCACCAGCGACCTATCAGGACAGGGCTATAGCAATCAGCCCCAGCATTTT
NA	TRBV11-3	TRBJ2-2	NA	CASLSLSIGELFF	TGTGCCAGCCTGTCCCTTAGTATCGGGGAGCTGTTTTTT
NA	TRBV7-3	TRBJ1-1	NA	CASRPGGGLNTEAFF	TGTGCCAGCAGACCCGGGGGAGGGCTGAACACTGAAGCTTTCTTT
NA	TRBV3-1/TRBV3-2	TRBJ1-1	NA	CASSQWGSNTEAFF	TGTGCCAGCAGCCAATGGGGGAGCAACACTGAAGCTTTCTTT
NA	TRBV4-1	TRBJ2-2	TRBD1	CASSQGGQGANTGELFF	TGCGCCAGCAGCCAAGGAGGACAGGGGGCGAACACCGGGGAGCTGTTTTTT
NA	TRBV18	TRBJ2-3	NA	CASSPPLKVNGDTQYF	TGTGCCAGCTCACCCCCTTTGAAGGTCAACGGGGATACGCAGTATTTT
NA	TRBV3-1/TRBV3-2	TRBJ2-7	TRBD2	CASSSTSGGAVYEQYF	TGTGCCAGCAGCTCAACTAGCGGGGGGGCCGTTTACGAGCAGTACTTC
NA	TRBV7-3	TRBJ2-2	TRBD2	CASSPIVRGAGTGELFF	TGTGCCAGCAGCCCGATCGTGCGGGGGGCCGGCACCGGGGAGCTGTTTTTT
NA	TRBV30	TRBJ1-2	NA	CAWGPTVRHYGYTF	TGTGCCTGGGGGCCGACAGTTCGTCACTATGGCTACACCTTC
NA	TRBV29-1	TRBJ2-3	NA	CSTIRSDTQYF	TGCAGCACCATCAGGTCAGATACGCAGTATTTT
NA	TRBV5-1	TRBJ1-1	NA	CASRGQNTEAFF	TGCGCCAGCAGAGGACAGAACACTGAAGCTTTCTTT
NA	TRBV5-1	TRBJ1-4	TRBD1	CASSLADREDNEKLFF	TGCGCCAGCAGCTTGGCGGACAGGGAAGATAATGAAAAACTGTTTTTT
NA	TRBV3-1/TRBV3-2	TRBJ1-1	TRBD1	CASSSGQATAFF	TGTGCCAGCAGTTCCGGACAGGCAACAGCTTTCTTT
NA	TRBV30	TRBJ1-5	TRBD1	CAWSNNRGSRQPQHF	TGTGCCTGGAGTAATAACAGGGGATCGCGCCAGCCCCAGCATTTT
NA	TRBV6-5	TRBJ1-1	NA	CASSTDTGGAEAFF	TGTGCCAGCAGTACCGACACGGGAGGCGCTGAAGCTTTCTTT
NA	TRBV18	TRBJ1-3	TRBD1	CASSPGTGLDTIYF	TGTGCCAGCTCACCCGGGACAGGGCTCGACACCATATATTTT
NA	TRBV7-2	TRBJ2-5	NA	CASSRLEAETQYF	TGTGCCAGCAGCCGACTAGAGGCGGAGACCCAGTACTTC
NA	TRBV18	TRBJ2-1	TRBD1	CASSLTLDRTYNEQFF	TGTGCCAGCTCACTTACCTTGGACAGGACCTACAATGAGCAGTTCTTC
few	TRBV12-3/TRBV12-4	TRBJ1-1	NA	CASSLEENTEAFF	TGTGCCAGCAGTTTAGAAGAGAACACTGAAGCTTTCTTT
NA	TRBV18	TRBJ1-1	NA	CASSPGGNTEAFF	TGTGCCAGCTCACCAGGAGGGAACACTGAAGCTTTCTTT
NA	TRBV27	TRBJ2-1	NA	CASSLRGAVHNEQFF	TGTGCCAGCAGTTTAAGGGGGGCGGTCCACAATGAGCAGTTCTTC
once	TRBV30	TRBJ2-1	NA	CAWSLPYNEQFF	TGTGCCTGGAGTTTACCCTACAATGAGCAGTTCTTC
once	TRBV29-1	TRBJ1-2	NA	CSDGPGYTF	TGCAGCGACGGACCTGGCTACACCTTC
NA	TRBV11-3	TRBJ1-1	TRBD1	CASSLDGDRGAEAFF	TGTGCCAGCAGCTTAGACGGGGACAGGGGCGCTGAAGCTTTCTTT
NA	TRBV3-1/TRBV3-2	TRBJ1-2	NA	CASSQDSAGAGGYTF	TGTGCCAGCAGCCAAGATTCGGCAGGGGCGGGTGGCTACACCTTC
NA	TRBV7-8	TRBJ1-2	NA	CASSFVSGNYGYTF	TGTGCCAGCAGCTTTGTATCCGGAAACTATGGCTACACCTTC
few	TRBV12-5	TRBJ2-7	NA	CASALAGDEQYF	TGTGCTAGTGCCCTGGCTGGGGACGAGCAGTACTTC
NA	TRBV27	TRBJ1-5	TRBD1	CASSRTGGSQPQHF	TGTGCCAGCAGCAGGACAGGGGGGAGCCAGCCCCAGCATTTT